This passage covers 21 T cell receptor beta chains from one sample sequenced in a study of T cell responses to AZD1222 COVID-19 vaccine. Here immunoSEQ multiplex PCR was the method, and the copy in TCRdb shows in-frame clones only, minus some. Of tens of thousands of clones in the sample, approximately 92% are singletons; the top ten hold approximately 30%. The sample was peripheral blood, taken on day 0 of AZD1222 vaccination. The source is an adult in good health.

This CDR3 is CASSPAGATGELFF. The CDR3 nucleotides read TGTGCCAGCTCTCCGGCGGGGGCCACCGGGGAGCTGTTTTTT. The rearrangement links TRBV18 to TRBJ2-2, with a weak D call TRBD2 (7 bases). The CDR3 is 14 residues long. The V gene lost 6 bases and the J gene lost 4 bases, with 12 bases spanning the gap. Germline-derived CDR1 and CDR2 are KGHSH and LQKENI.

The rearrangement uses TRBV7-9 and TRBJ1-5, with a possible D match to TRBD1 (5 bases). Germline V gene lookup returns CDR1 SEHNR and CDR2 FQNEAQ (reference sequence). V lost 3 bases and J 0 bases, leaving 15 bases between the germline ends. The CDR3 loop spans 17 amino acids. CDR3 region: CASSLGTGDYSNQPQHF. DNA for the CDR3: TGTGCCAGCAGCTTGGGGACCGGGGACTATAGCAATCAGCCCCAGCATTTT.

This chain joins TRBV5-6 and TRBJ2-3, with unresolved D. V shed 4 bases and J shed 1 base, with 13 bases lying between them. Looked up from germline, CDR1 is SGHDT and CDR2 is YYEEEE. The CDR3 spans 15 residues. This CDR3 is CASSPISARTDTQYF. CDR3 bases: TGTGCCAGCAGCCCAATCAGCGCCCGCACAGATACGCAGTATTTT.

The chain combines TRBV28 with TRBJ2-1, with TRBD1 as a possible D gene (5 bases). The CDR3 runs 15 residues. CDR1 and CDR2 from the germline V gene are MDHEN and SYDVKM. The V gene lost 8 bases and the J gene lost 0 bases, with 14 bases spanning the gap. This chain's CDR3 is CASGTRQISYNEQFF. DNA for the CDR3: TGTGCCAGCGGTACAAGACAGATCTCCTACAATGAGCAGTTCTTC. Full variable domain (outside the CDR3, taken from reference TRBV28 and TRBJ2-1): DVKVTQSSRYLVKRTGEKVFLECVQDMDHENMFWYRQDPGLGLRLIYFSYDVKMKEKGDIPEGYSVSREKKERFSLILESASTNQTSMYLCASGTRQISYNEQFFGPGTRLTVL.

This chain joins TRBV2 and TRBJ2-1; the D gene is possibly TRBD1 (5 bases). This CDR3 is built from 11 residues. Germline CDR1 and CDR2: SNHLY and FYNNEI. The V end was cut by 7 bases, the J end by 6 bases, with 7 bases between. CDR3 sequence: CASTRANEQFF. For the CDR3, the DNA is TGTGCCAGCACCAGGGCCAATGAGCAGTTCTTC.

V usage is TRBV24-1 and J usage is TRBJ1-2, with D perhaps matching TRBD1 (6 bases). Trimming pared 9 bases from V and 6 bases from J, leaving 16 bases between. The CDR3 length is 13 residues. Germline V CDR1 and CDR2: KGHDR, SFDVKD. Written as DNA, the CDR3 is TGTGCCACCGCCGAGGGGGGTTCGGATGGCTACACCTTC. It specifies CATAEGGSDGYTF.

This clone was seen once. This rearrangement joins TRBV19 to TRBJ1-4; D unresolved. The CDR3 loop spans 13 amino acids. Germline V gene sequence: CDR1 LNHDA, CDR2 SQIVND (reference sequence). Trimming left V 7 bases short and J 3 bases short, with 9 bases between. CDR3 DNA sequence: TGTGCCAGTACCGGCGGATCTAATGAAAAACTGTTTTTT. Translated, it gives CASTGGSNEKLFF.

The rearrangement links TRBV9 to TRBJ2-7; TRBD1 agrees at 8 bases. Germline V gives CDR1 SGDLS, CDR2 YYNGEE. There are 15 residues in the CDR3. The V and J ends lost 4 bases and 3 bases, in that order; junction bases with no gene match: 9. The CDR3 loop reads CASSKTGAPDYEQYF. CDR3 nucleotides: TGTGCCAGCAGCAAGACAGGGGCCCCCGACTACGAGCAGTACTTC.

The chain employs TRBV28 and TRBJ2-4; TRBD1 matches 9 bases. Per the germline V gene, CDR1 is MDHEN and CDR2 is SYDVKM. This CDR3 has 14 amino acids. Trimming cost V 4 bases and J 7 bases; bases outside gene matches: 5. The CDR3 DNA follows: TGTGCCAGCAGTTCTATGACAGGGGGGAACATTCAGTACTTC. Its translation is CASSSMTGGNIQYF.

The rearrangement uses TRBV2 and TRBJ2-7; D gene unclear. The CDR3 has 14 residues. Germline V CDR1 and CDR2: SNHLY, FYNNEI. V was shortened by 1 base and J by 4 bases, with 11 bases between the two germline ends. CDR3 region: CASSEDEHVYEQYF. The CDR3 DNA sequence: TGTGCCAGCAGTGAAGACGAGCACGTATACGAGCAGTACTTC.

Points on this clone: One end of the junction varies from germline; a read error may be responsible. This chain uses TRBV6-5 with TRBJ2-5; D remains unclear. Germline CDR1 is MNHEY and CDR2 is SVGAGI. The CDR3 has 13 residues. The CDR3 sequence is CASTYSRAETQYF. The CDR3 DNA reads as TGTGCCAGCACTTACAGTCGGGCGGAGACCCAGTACTTC.

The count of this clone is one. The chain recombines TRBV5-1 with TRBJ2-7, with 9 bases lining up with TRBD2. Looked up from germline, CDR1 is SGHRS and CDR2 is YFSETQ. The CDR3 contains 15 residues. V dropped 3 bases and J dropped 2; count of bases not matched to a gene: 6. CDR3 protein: CASSWGPSGTYEQYF. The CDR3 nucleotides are TGCGCCAGCAGCTGGGGGCCTAGCGGGACCTACGAGCAGTACTTC.

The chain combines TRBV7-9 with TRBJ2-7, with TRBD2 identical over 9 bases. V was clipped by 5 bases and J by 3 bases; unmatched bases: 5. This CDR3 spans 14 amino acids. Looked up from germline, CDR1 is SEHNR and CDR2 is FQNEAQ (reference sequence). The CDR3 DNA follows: TGTGCCAGCAGCGGCCTAGCGGGGCTCTACGAGCAGTACTTC. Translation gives CASSGLAGLYEQYF. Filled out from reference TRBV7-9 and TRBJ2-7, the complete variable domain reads DTGVSQNPRHKITKRGQNVTFRCDPISEHNRLYWYRQTLGQGPEFLTYFQNEAQLEKSRLLSDRFSAERPKGSFSTLEIQRTEQGDSAMYLCASSGLAGLYEQYFGPGTRLTVT.

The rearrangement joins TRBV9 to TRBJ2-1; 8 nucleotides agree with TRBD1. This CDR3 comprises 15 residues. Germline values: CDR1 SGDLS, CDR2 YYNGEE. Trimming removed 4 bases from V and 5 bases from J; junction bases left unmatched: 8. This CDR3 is CASSPRTGNNNEQFF. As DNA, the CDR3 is TGTGCCAGCAGCCCCCGGACAGGGAATAACAATGAGCAGTTCTTC.

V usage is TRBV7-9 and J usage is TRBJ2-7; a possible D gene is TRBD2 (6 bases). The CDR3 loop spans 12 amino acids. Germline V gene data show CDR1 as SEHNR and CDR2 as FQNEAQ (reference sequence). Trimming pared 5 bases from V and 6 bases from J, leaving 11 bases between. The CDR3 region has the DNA TGTGCCAGCAGCGGGACGGGGGTCGAGCAGTACTTC. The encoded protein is CASSGTGVEQYF.

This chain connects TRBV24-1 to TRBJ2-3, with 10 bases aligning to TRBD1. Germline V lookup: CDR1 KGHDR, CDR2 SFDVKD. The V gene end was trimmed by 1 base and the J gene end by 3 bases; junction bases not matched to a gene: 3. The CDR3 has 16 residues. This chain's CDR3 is CATSDFRDRGTDTQYF. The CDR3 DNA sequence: TGTGCCACCAGTGATTTCCGGGACAGGGGTACAGATACGCAGTATTTT.

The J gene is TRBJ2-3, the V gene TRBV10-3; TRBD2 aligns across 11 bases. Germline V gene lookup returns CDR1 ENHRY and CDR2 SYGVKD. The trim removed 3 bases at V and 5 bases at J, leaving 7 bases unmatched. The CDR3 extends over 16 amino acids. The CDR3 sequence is CAISELTSGMRDTQYF. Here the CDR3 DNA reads TGTGCCATCAGTGAACTGACTAGCGGGATGAGAGATACGCAGTATTTT.

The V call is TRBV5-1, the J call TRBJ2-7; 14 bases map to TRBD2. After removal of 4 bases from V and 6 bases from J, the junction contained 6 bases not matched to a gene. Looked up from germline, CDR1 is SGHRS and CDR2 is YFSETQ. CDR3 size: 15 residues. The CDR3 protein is CASSPGTSGSGEQYF. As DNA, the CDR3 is TGCGCCAGCAGCCCCGGGACTAGCGGGAGCGGCGAGCAGTACTTC.

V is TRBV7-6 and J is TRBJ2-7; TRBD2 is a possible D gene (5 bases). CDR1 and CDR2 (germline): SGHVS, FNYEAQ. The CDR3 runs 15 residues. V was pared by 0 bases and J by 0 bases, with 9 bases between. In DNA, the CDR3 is TGTGCCAGCAGCTTAGCCAGCGGATCCTCCTACGAGCAGTACTTC. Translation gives CASSLASGSSYEQYF.

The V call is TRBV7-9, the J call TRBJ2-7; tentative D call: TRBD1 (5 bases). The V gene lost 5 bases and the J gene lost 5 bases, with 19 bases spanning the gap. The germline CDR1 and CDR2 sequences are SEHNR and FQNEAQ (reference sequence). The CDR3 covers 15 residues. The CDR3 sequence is CASSPSGRAENEQYF. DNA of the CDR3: TGTGCCAGCAGCCCTAGTGGCAGGGCGGAGAACGAGCAGTACTTC.

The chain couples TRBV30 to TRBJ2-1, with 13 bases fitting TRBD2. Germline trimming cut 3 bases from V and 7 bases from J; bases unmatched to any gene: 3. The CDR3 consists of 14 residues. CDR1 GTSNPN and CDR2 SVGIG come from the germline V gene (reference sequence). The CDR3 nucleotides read TGTGCCTGGAGCCGACTAGCGGGAGGAAATGAGCAGTTCTTC. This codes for CAWSRLAGGNEQFF.